Listed here are 25 T cell receptor beta chains from one sample, sequenced in a study of early T cells in non-severe SARS-CoV-2 infection. Using its own MiXCR run on the 5' RACE reads, TCRdb lists one record per CDR3 protein. This sample has tens of thousands of distinct CDR3 sequences; less than 6.5% occur once, and the top ten carry approximately 3.5%. The specimen was whole blood. The receptors originated from an adult who was a healthcare worker with PCR-confirmed SARS-CoV-2 infection or an uninfected control (not recorded which).

This clonotype has just a few counts. The rearrangement uses TRBV29-1 and TRBJ2-5, with TRBD1 as a possible D gene (6 bases). In germline, CDR1 is SQVTM, CDR2 ANQGSEA. Trimming left V 2 bases short and J 0 bases short, with 13 bases between. This CDR3 comprises 15 residues. Here the CDR3 DNA reads TGCAGCGTTGAAACCCAGGGGAAGTACCAAGAGACCCAGTACTTC. This gives the protein CSVETQGKYQETQYF.

This clonotype showed up many times. The chain links TRBV7-9 to TRBJ2-1, with D uncertain. The CDR3 contains 13 residues. Germline lookup yields CDR1 SEHNR and CDR2 FQNEAQ (reference sequence). V gave up 3 bases and J gave up 5 bases, with 8 bases separating them. This CDR3 reads CASSFSRNNEQFF. DNA of the CDR3: TGTGCCAGCAGCTTTTCTAGAAACAATGAGCAGTTCTTC.

The sample holds many counts of this clonotype. The V gene is TRBV15, the J gene TRBJ1-1; 7 bases are a match to TRBD1. J lost 7 bases, V lost 3 bases, and 5 bases had no gene match. Germline V gene lookup returns CDR1 LNHNV and CDR2 YYDKDF (reference sequence). CDR3 length equals 13 residues. CDR3 amino acids: CATSRANRGEAFF. The CDR3, as DNA: TGTGCCACCAGCAGGGCGAACAGGGGTGAAGCTTTCTTT.

The chain uses TRBV5-1 and TRBJ2-7, with 9 bases aligning to TRBD1. Germline CDR1 is SGHRS and CDR2 is YFSETQ. The J segment lost 3 bases and the V segment lost 4 bases, leaving 5 bases of the junction unmatched. CDR3 length equals 14 residues. The CDR3 is CASSPMGQGYEQYF. The CDR3 nucleotides read TGCGCCAGCAGCCCCATGGGACAGGGCTACGAGCAGTACTTC.

This clonotype was seen many times. The V call is TRBV7-9, the J call TRBJ1-6; weak D call: TRBD1 (5 bases). The CDR3 spans 13 residues. Trimming removed 5 bases at V and 11 bases at J, with 13 bases between. Germline CDR1 SEHNR, CDR2 FQNEAQ (reference sequence). The chain's CDR3 is CASSKARGAPLHF. CDR3 bases: TGTGCCAGCAGCAAGGCCCGGGGGGCACCCCTCCACTTT.

The chain couples TRBV3-1 to TRBJ2-5, with D possibly TRBD2 on 7 matching bases. Germline V gene lookup returns CDR1 LGHDT and CDR2 YNNKEL (reference sequence). This CDR3 comprises 15 residues. Trimming shortened V by 11 bases and J by 1 base, and 20 bases separated the two germline ends. CDR3 DNA: TGTGCCTCTAAACAGGGTAGCGGGCTCCAAGAGACCCAGTACTTC. Protein: CASKQGSGLQETQYF.

This clonotype showed up many times. The genes are TRBV20-1 and TRBJ1-5, with 7 positions matching TRBD1. J gave up 0 bases and V 3 bases, and 8 bases lay outside the gene matches. CDR3 length: 16 residues. The germline gives CDR1 DFQATT, CDR2 SNEGSKA (reference sequence). This CDR3 reads CSASEDRTDSNQPQHF. CDR3 nucleotide sequence: TGCAGTGCTAGTGAGGACAGGACAGATAGCAATCAGCCCCAGCATTTT.

This clonotype came up a few times. This chain connects TRBV2 to TRBJ2-7, with 11 bases lining up with TRBD2. Germline CDR1 reads SNHLY; CDR2 reads FYNNEI. The CDR3 covers 15 residues. With 1 base clipped from V and 4 bases from J, the junction kept 3 bases outside the gene matches. The CDR3 loop reads CASSEDSGRAYEQYF. The DNA for the CDR3 is TGTGCCAGCAGTGAAGATAGCGGGAGGGCATACGAGCAGTACTTC.

This rearrangement joins TRBV28 to TRBJ1-6; TRBD1 might be the D (6 bases). Trimming shortened V by 9 bases and J by 7 bases, and 25 bases separated the two germline ends. The CDR3 is 17 residues long. CDR1 and CDR2 from the germline V gene are MDHEN and SYDVKM. The CDR3 sequence is CARGRGDIKSRNSPLHF. The DNA for the CDR3 is TGTGCCAGAGGTAGAGGGGACATCAAATCCCGAAATTCACCCCTCCACTTT.

This clonotype has more than one count but fewer than ten. The rearrangement uses TRBV6-4 and TRBJ2-7, with 12 bases matching TRBD1. The V and J ends lost 11 bases and 5 bases, in that order; junction bases with no gene match: 10. CDR1 MRHNA and CDR2 SNTAGT come from the germline V gene. The CDR3 extends over 14 amino acids. CDR3 nucleotides: TGTGCCGGACTCCGGGACAGGGGGCCCCACGAGCAGTACTTC. Its translation: CAGLRDRGPHEQYF.

This clonotype showed up just a few times. This chain uses TRBV9 with TRBJ1-3; unclear D gene. Germline CDR1 is SGDLS and CDR2 is YYNGEE. The V and J ends lost 0 bases and 7 bases respectively, with 11 bases between them. CDR3 length equals 14 residues. Here the CDR3 reads CASSVGEVWNTIYF. Written as DNA, the CDR3 is TGTGCCAGCAGCGTAGGGGAAGTTTGGAACACCATATATTTT.

The V call is TRBV4-3, the J call TRBJ1-4; D is undetermined. Between the trimmed V and J ends, which lost 0 bases and 0 bases, there was a span of 5 bases. CDR1 and CDR2 (germline): LGHNA, YSLEER. CDR3 length: 15 residues. CDR3 sequence: CASSQDRATNEKLFF. CDR3 coding DNA: TGCGCCAGCAGCCAAGATCGGGCAACTAATGAAAAACTGTTTTTT.

This clonotype was counted at least ten times. The chain couples TRBV4-3 to TRBJ2-7; perhaps TRBD1 as D (5 bases). Germline V gives CDR1 LGHNA, CDR2 YSLEER. V dropped 0 bases and J dropped 4 bases, with 13 bases sitting between them. The CDR3 spans 15 residues. The CDR3 DNA reads as TGCGCCAGCAGCCAAGAAGTTGACAGCCCTTACGAGCAGTACTTC. Protein: CASSQEVDSPYEQYF.

This clonotype has ten or more counts. The chain combines TRBV28 with TRBJ1-1; D is undetermined. CDR3 size: 13 residues. Trimming removed 5 bases at V and 2 bases at J, with 9 bases between. Germline CDR1 is MDHEN and CDR2 is SYDVKM. The CDR3 region has the DNA TGTGCCAGCAGTCCAAACAGTAACACTGAAGCTTTCTTT. The encoded protein is CASSPNSNTEAFF.

This clonotype rates as medium-sized. The chain combines TRBV10-3 with TRBJ2-7; D call uncertain. Per the germline V gene, CDR1 is ENHRY and CDR2 is SYGVKD. The CDR3 contains 11 residues. Trimming shortened V by 4 bases and J by 3 bases, and 4 bases separated the two germline ends. The CDR3 DNA reads as TGTGCCATCAGTGCACTCTACGAGCAGTACTTC. This gives the protein CAISALYEQYF.

This clonotype has at least ten counts. The gene calls are TRBV5-4 and TRBJ2-2, with D maybe TRBD2 (5 bases). The germline V gene encodes CDR1 SGHNT and CDR2 YYREEE (reference sequence). The CDR3 spans 15 residues. The V end lost 4 bases, the J end lost 0 bases, and 10 bases lay between the germline ends. The CDR3 protein is CASSLRTANTGELFF. The CDR3 DNA reads TGTGCCAGCAGCCTTAGGACTGCGAACACCGGGGAGCTGTTTTTT.

This clonotype showed up many times. The chain combines TRBV20-1 with TRBJ2-7; TRBD2 matches 8 bases. In germline, CDR1 is DFQATT, CDR2 SNEGSKA (reference sequence). CDR3 length: 12 residues. J lost 7 bases, V lost 3 bases, and 5 bases had no gene match. CDR3 nucleotides: TGCAGTGCTAGTGAGCGGGAGTTTGAGCAGTACTTC. Protein sequence: CSASEREFEQYF.

CDR3 amino acids: CASSLSAGVTYGYTF. The CDR3 DNA reads as TGTGCCAGCAGCTTATCAGCAGGGGTCACCTATGGCTACACCTTC. The chain combines TRBV11-3 with TRBJ1-2; TRBD1 is a possible D gene (6 bases). With 2 bases removed from V and 4 bases from J, the gap between germline ends came to 14 bases. Germline V lookup: CDR1 SGHNT, CDR2 YENEEA. CDR3 length equals 15 residues.

This clonotype was counted only a few times. This chain links TRBV4-3 with TRBJ2-6; D gene unclear. There are 15 residues in the CDR3. The germline V and J ends were trimmed by 3 bases and 2 bases, with 8 bases remaining between them. Germline CDR1 reads LGHNA; CDR2 reads YSLEER. For the CDR3, the DNA is TGCGCCAGCAGCCAGGTTGGCACTGGGGCCAACGTCCTGACTTTC. This sequence encodes CASSQVGTGANVLTF.

This clonotype has ten or more counts. The gene calls are TRBV28 and TRBJ1-6; 8 bases line up with TRBD1. Germline lookup yields CDR1 MDHEN and CDR2 SYDVKM. The CDR3 length is 18 residues. The V segment lost 7 bases and the J segment 5 bases; nucleotides outside the gene matches: 16. Here the CDR3 DNA reads TGTGCCAGCATCCCCCAGGAGGACAGGGTGGGTCATAATTCACCCCTCCACTTT. It encodes CASIPQEDRVGHNSPLHF.

This clonotype is labeled as medium-sized (0.01 to 0.1%). The chain joins TRBV20-1 to TRBJ2-3; a possible D gene is TRBD2 (6 bases). V was pared by 6 bases and J by 2 bases, with 9 bases between. The CDR3 is 12 amino acids. Germline V gene data show CDR1 as DFQATT and CDR2 as SNEGSKA (reference sequence). CDR3 loop: CSAGGATDTQYF. The CDR3 DNA reads TGCAGTGCGGGCGGGGCCACAGATACGCAGTATTTT.

This clonotype was counted ten times or more. The V gene is TRBV4-3, the J gene TRBJ2-5; 8 bases line up with TRBD2. J was trimmed by 1 base and V by 0 bases; bases with no gene match: 4. Germline V lookup: CDR1 LGHNA, CDR2 YSLEER. This CDR3 region has 16 residues. The CDR3 DNA follows: TGCGCCAGCAGCCAAGACGGGACTAGTGGCCAAGAGACCCAGTACTTC. Translation gives CASSQDGTSGQETQYF.

This clonotype was found many times. The chain joins TRBV5-1 to TRBJ2-2; a weak D match, TRBD2 (6 bases). This CDR3 comprises 13 residues. Germline V lookup: CDR1 SGHRS, CDR2 YFSETQ. V lost 4 bases to trimming and J lost 12 bases, with 16 bases between them. CDR3 sequence reads: CASSPAGGLQLFF. CDR3 bases: TGCGCCAGCAGCCCGGCAGGAGGGCTTCAGCTGTTTTTT.

In this sample, this clonotype is medium-sized. The chain joins TRBV6-4 to TRBJ2-3; possible D gene TRBD2, 5 bases. This CDR3 contains 13 residues. V dropped 3 bases and J dropped 1 base, with 5 bases sitting between them. CDR1 is MRHNA and CDR2 is SNTAGT in the germline V gene. CDR3 nucleotides: TGTGCCAGCAGTGAAGCGGGCACAGATACGCAGTATTTT. Its translation is CASSEAGTDTQYF.

This clonotype was recorded many times. This sequence joins TRBV7-7 and TRBJ2-7, with D hard to call. Germline V CDR1 and CDR2: SSHAT, FNYEAQ (reference sequence). The ends were cut back, 1 base at V and 4 bases at J, with 5 bases in the middle. The CDR3 has 12 residues. CDR3 in amino acids: CASSLDQYEQYF. The CDR3 bases are TGTGCCAGCAGCTTAGATCAATACGAGCAGTACTTC.